Listed here are 22 T cell receptor beta chains from one sample, sequenced in a study of vaccination and CD4 T cells after COVID-19. Treatment given: roughly 11-day PBMC culture with coronavirus spike peptide pools or control peptides (ViraFEST assay). Cultured CD4+ T cell DNA underwent sequencing with the Oncomine TCR Beta short-read assay. One entry per CDR3 protein, called by TCRdb with MiXCR from the PCR reads. This table holds 7,500 to 8,500 distinct CDR3 sequences, 60% to 80% found once. Their cognate antigens are unknown. This sample comprised cultured CD4+ T cells from blood, obtained after SARS-CoV-2 vaccination. All receptors derive from a human donor with COVID-19.

This clonotype has more than one count but fewer than ten. The chain uses TRBV28 and TRBJ1-6; D remains ambiguous. V gave up 2 bases and J gave up 8 bases, with 13 bases separating them. Per the germline V gene, CDR1 is MDHEN and CDR2 is SYDVKM. The CDR3 has 15 residues. The CDR3 sequence: CASSLSSVIHSPLHF. The CDR3 DNA sequence: TGTGCCAGCAGTTTAAGTTCAGTAATCCATTCACCCCTCCACTTT.

The V gene is TRBV20-1, the J gene TRBJ2-5; maybe TRBD1 (6 bases). This CDR3 spans 15 amino acids. In germline, CDR1 is DFQATT, CDR2 SNEGSKA (reference sequence). Trimming left V 0 bases short and J 5 bases short, with 16 bases between. CDR3 nucleotides: TGCAGTGCTAGAGATGGGGGCACTCTAGAGGAGACCCAGTACTTC. Amino acid sequence: CSARDGGTLEETQYF.

This clonotype was seen just once. The genes are TRBV2 and TRBJ1-1; tentative D call: TRBD1 (6 bases). V shed 6 bases and J shed 1 base, with 15 bases lying between them. The germline V gene has CDR1 SNHLY and CDR2 FYNNEI. The CDR3 is made up of 15 amino acids. The CDR3 DNA reads TGTGCCAGCAGGGCCACAGGGAATAGGAACACTGAAGCTTTCTTT. As protein: CASRATGNRNTEAFF.

In nucleotides, the CDR3 is TGTGCCAGCAGTGAGGTCGGATATAATTCACCCCTCCACTTT. It encodes CASSEVGYNSPLHF. The chain links TRBV6-4 to TRBJ1-6, with D uncertain. Germline lookup yields CDR1 MRHNA and CDR2 SNTAGT. This CDR3 is built from 14 residues. Trimming took 3 bases from V and 4 from J, leaving 7 bases between them.

The chain uses TRBV20-1 and TRBJ2-7, with D possibly called TRBD1 or TRBD2 (5 bases each). V was cut by 6 bases and J by 7 bases, with 22 bases left in between. This CDR3 is built from 14 residues. The germline V gene has CDR1 DFQATT and CDR2 SNEGSKA (reference sequence). The CDR3 is CSARLGAHEGEQYF. In DNA, the CDR3 is TGCAGTGCCCGGTTAGGGGCTCACGAGGGGGAGCAGTACTTC.

The chain joins TRBV27 to TRBJ2-5; D is possibly TRBD1 or TRBD2 (5 bases each). Germline V CDR1 and CDR2: MNHEY, SMNVEV (reference sequence). V shed 2 bases and J shed 5 bases, with 15 bases lying between them. The CDR3 spans 15 residues. CDR3 in DNA: TGTGCCAGCAGTTTAAGGGACGGTATGGTGGAGACCCAGTACTTC. It translates to CASSLRDGMVETQYF.

The chain recombines TRBV6-1 with TRBJ1-1; D uncertain. This CDR3 comprises 15 residues. The V gene lost 2 bases and the J gene lost 0 bases, with 10 bases spanning the gap. Germline V gives CDR1 MNHNS, CDR2 SASEGT. The CDR3 region has the DNA TGTGCCAGCAGTGAAAACGTCCTATTGAACACTGAAGCTTTCTTT. Residues: CASSENVLLNTEAFF.

Notes on this clonotype: The junction does not match germline at one end; this may be a read error. V is TRBV15 and J is TRBJ2-3, with D tentatively TRBD2 (5 bases). The CDR3 length is 15 residues. Germline CDR1 is LNHNV and CDR2 is YYDKDF (reference sequence). The CDR3 loop is CATSRGGRSTDTKYF. CDR3 DNA sequence: TGTGCCACCAGCAGGGGCGGGCGGAGCACAGATACGAAGTATTTT.

This rearrangement joins TRBV5-4 to TRBJ2-7; no firm D call. Germline V gene data show CDR1 as SGHNT and CDR2 as YYREEE (reference sequence). V was cut by 4 bases and J by 6 bases, with 14 bases left in between. The CDR3 is 13 residues long. The CDR3 here is CASSPDQKIEQYF. CDR3 DNA: TGTGCCAGCAGCCCGGACCAAAAGATCGAGCAGTACTTC.

The CDR3 DNA reads TGTGCCAGCAGCCCTCGGGGGGCGGCTTTCTTT. This sequence encodes CASSPRGAAFF. The rearrangement links TRBV6-2 or TRBV6-3 to TRBJ1-1; tentatively, D is TRBD1 (6 bases). V was cut by 6 bases and J by 11 bases, with 13 bases left in between. This CDR3 is built from 11 residues. Germline V gene sequence: CDR1 MNHEY, CDR2 SVGEGT.

This clonotype has more than one count but fewer than ten. The chain recombines TRBV20-1 with TRBJ1-5; tentative D call: TRBD1 (5 bases). The length of the CDR3 is 13 residues. CDR1 and CDR2 from the germline V gene are DFQATT and SNEGSKA (reference sequence). V lost 6 bases and J 7 bases, leaving 16 bases between the germline ends. The CDR3 region is CSARLSGQQPQHF. CDR3 coding DNA: TGCAGTGCCCGGTTGTCAGGGCAGCAGCCCCAGCATTTT.

This clonotype occurred a few times. The gene calls are TRBV19 and TRBJ1-2; D possibly corresponds to TRBD1 (5 bases). The CDR3 sequence is 15 residues long. CDR1 is LNHDA, CDR2 SQIVND, per germline (reference sequence). Trimming took off 0 bases at V and 5 bases at J, with 13 bases between the two ends. The CDR3 DNA follows: TGTGCCAGTAGTATAGATCCCCCGGGGCGGTATGGCTACACCTTC. Translated, it gives CASSIDPPGRYGYTF.

Only a few counts were recorded for this clonotype. The CDR3 protein is CSAAPGRANGYTF. CDR3 bases: TGCAGTGCAGCCCCCGGAAGGGCCAACGGCTACACCTTC. The chain is built from TRBV20-1 and TRBJ1-2; no firm D call. CDR1 and CDR2 (germline): DFQATT, SNEGSKA (reference sequence). V lost 6 bases, J lost 8 bases, and 19 bases lay in between. This CDR3 has 13 amino acids.

The rearrangement joins TRBV11-2 to TRBJ1-2; a possible D gene is TRBD1 (6 bases). V was pared by 4 bases and J by 3 bases, with 9 bases between. Germline-derived CDR1 and CDR2 are SGHAT and FQNNGV. This CDR3 is 13 amino acids long. The CDR3 spells CASSSTGHYGYTF. Written as DNA, the CDR3 is TGTGCCAGCAGCTCAACAGGGCACTATGGCTACACCTTC.

This clonotype was found a few times. The gene calls are TRBV6-2 or TRBV6-3 and TRBJ1-5; D is undetermined. This CDR3 spans 17 amino acids. Trimming cost V 8 bases and J 0 bases, with 20 bases left between them. CDR1 MNHEY and CDR2 SVGEGT come from the germline V gene. CDR3 in amino acids: CASLLGEGSYSNQPQHF. For the CDR3, the DNA is TGTGCCAGCCTACTCGGGGAGGGAAGTTATAGCAATCAGCCCCAGCATTTT.

The V gene is TRBV20-1, the J gene TRBJ1-2; 9 bases agree with TRBD1. CDR1 is DFQATT, CDR2 SNEGSKA, per germline (reference sequence). V dropped 1 base and J dropped 8; count of bases not matched to a gene: 11. The CDR3 has 15 residues. The DNA for the CDR3 is TGCAGTGCTAGAGCGCATACAGGGGGCTTCCCCGGCTACACCTTC. Its protein product is CSARAHTGGFPGYTF.

The gene calls are TRBV25-1 and TRBJ2-3; D is ambiguous. The CDR3 has 11 amino acids. In germline, CDR1 is MGHDK, CDR2 SYGVNS. V was shortened by 4 bases and J by 2 bases, with 1 base between the two germline ends. The CDR3 protein is CASSATDTQYF. CDR3 bases: TGTGCCAGCAGTGCCACAGATACGCAGTATTTT.

J is TRBJ1-6 and V is TRBV20-1; no clear D. The CDR3 sequence is 15 residues long. With 5 bases removed from V and 6 bases from J, the gap between germline ends came to 17 bases. Germline values: CDR1 DFQATT, CDR2 SNEGSKA (reference sequence). The CDR3, as DNA: TGCAGTGCTTCAGCAGCCGGAAGTGGTAATTCACCCCTCCACTTT. It encodes CSASAAGSGNSPLHF.

The V call is TRBV20-1, the J call TRBJ1-6; D ambiguous. The V gene lost 0 bases and the J gene lost 5 bases, with 11 bases spanning the gap. The CDR3 extends over 15 amino acids. The germline V gene encodes CDR1 DFQATT and CDR2 SNEGSKA (reference sequence). CDR3: CSARDPAGHNSPLHF. The CDR3 DNA sequence: TGCAGTGCTAGAGATCCGGCAGGTCATAATTCACCCCTCCACTTT.

This clonotype occurred a few times. The V gene is TRBV7-2, the J gene TRBJ1-1; 9 bases map to TRBD1. This CDR3 comprises 14 residues. Trimming removed 6 bases from V and 2 bases from J; junction bases left unmatched: 4. The germline CDR1 and CDR2 sequences are SGHTA and FQGNSA. The CDR3, as DNA: TGTGCCAGCAGACGACAGGGGGATAACACTGAAGCTTTCTTT. Its protein is CASRRQGDNTEAFF.

The chain employs TRBV19 and TRBJ1-5; D gene uncertain. Trimming shortened V by 5 bases and J by 4 bases, and 12 bases separated the two germline ends. Germline V lookup: CDR1 LNHDA, CDR2 SQIVND (reference sequence). The CDR3 loop spans 14 amino acids. The CDR3 DNA follows: TGTGCCAGTAGTGAAGGCCCTAGTAATCAGCCCCAGCATTTT. It translates to CASSEGPSNQPQHF.

The gene calls are TRBV7-2 and TRBJ2-5; TRBD1 agrees at 7 bases. V lost 1 base and J lost 0; bases outside the gene matches: 2. This CDR3 region has 15 residues. The germline V gene encodes CDR1 SGHTA and CDR2 FQGNSA. The CDR3 protein is CASSLGGQYQETQYF. The CDR3 DNA follows: TGTGCCAGCAGCTTAGGGGGACAGTACCAAGAGACCCAGTACTTC. The full variable domain, completed using reference TRBV7-2 and TRBJ2-5, is GAGVSQSPSNKVTEKGKDVELRCDPISGHTALYWYRQSLGQGLEFLIYFQGNSAPDKSGLPSDRFSAERTGGSVSTLTIQRTQQEDSAVYLCASSLGGQYQETQYFGPGTRLLVL.